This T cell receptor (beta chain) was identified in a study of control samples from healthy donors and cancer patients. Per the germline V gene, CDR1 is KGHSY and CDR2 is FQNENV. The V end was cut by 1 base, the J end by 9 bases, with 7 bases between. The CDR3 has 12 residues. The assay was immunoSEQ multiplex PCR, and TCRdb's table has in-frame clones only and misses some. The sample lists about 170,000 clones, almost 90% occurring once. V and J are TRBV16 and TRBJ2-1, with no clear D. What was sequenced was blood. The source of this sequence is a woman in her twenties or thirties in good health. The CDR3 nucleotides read TGTGCCAGCAGCCAATGGGGTAGTGAGCAGTTCTTC. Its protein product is CASSQWGSEQFF.